This TCR beta chain derives from a study of OX40 agonist ivuxolimab in advanced cancers. CDR3 length equals 14 residues. V lost 10 bases to trimming and J lost 2 bases, with 18 bases between them. The germline V gene encodes CDR1 SNHLY and CDR2 FYNNEI. Using immunoSEQ multiplex PCR, the repertoire was profiled, and TCRdb retains in-frame clones only, with some absent. The repertoire has about 46,000 clones, more than 85% of them found once; the top ten carry over 9%. The receptor was isolated from an adult with an advanced solid tumor such as melanoma, head and neck, liver or kidney cancer. Sequenced here: CD4+ or CD8+ T cells sorted from blood, sampled in a trial of the OX40 agonist ivuxolimab. This chain joins TRBV2 and TRBJ2-7; weak D call: TRBD2 (6 bases). The CDR3 DNA sequence: TGTGCCACGTTAGCGGACACCGCCCCCTACGAGCAGTACTTC. Translation gives CATLADTAPYEQYF.